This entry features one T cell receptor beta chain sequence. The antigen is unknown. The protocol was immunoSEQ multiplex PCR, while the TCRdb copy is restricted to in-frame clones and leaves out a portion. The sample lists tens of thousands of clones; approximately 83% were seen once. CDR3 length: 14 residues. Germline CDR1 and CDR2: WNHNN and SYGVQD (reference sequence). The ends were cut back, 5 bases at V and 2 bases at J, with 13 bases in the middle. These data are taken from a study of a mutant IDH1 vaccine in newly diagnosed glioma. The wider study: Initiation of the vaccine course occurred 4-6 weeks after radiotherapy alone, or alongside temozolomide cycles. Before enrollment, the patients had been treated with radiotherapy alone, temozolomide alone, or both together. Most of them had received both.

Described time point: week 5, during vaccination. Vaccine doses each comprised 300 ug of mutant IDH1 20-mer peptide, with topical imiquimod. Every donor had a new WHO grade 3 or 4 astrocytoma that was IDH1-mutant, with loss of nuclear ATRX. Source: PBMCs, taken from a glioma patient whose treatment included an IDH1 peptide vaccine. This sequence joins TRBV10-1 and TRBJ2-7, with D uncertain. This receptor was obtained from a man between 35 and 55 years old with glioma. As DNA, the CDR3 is TGCGCCAGCAGTCGGCCTCTCGGAACCTACGAGCAGTACTTC. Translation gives CASSRPLGTYEQYF.